This T cell receptor (beta chain) was profiled in a study of T cell repertoires in cytomegalovirus infection (dated by TCRdb to about 2019). About the investigation overall: Recently identified HLA-C-restricted CMV epitopes, whose presentation resists viral immunomodulation, were targeted by peptide stimulations together with well-studied HLA-B-restricted epitopes. Because public TCR beta signatures pointed to carriage of CMV infection together with the matching HLA type, the HLA type of each donor mattered for the analysis. Summary of the overall study and its limitations: Cumulative frequency of public TCR beta family members discriminated carriers of CMV infection plus the relevant HLA type in this cohort and an independent approximately 340-donor cohort. The ex vivo response was dominated by HLA-C-restricted CMV-specific TCR beta clonotypes, which also provided the single most frequent clonotype in two of eight donors.

The label giving this sample's treatment or condition can be read as: in vitro stimulation with specific CMV peptide epitopes to enrich CMV-specific T cells. Of note for this clonotype: What antigen it recognizes has not been identified. The record has no base qualities; no much larger clone is one base away.

Inclusive of the bounding cysteine and phenylalanine, the CDR3 is 12 residues long. The CDR3 DNA has 36 bases and is translated from base 1. From the germline V gene, CDR1 is LGHNT and CDR2 is FRNRAP. The V and J ends are trimmed by 1 base and 4 bases, leaving 4 bases between them. The data were produced on an Illumina HiSeq 1500. TCRdb redid the processing of the public reads, applying fastp at Q25 and MiXCR, and retained in-frame beta chains. Every CDR3 protein is listed once, alongside the most common genes and DNA of its rows. In this sample the table shows some 800,000 distinct CDR3 sequences, 30% to 35% of which occur a single time. The ten largest account for around an eighth of the sample.

The sequence joins TRBV12-5 to TRBJ1-1, with the D gene call left open. Sequencing was performed on cultured CD8+ T cells from PBMCs, taken from culture after CMV antigen stimulation. This TCR came from a human donor in good health (CMV status not recorded). Some clones in this sample may be carry-over from other donors' samples. The nucleotide sequence reads TGTGCTAGTGGTTTGGACAGCACTGAAGCTTTCTTT. This sequence encodes CASGLDSTEAFF.